The entry below gives a single T cell receptor (beta chain) sequence along with its context. This specimen comes from a study of cytomegalovirus exposure and HLA in healthy donors. 13 Jbeta primers and 60 Vbeta primers were used for the PCR. Here immunoSEQ multiplex PCR was the method, and the copy in TCRdb shows in-frame clones only, minus some. The table lists about 38,000 clones, roughly 90% of them singletons. Germline assignment: CDR1 MNHEY and CDR2 SVGAGI. Trimming removed 0 bases at V and 4 bases at J, with 15 bases between. The CDR3 has 16 residues. The clonotype originates from a woman aged 40-49 years in good health and CMV-seropositive. The rearrangement links TRBV6-5 to TRBJ1-2, with D uncertain. The sample was PBMCs. CDR3 sequence: CASSYSGSGGRYGYTF. The CDR3 DNA follows: TGTGCCAGCAGTTACTCTGGCAGCGGCGGACGCTATGGCTACACCTTC.